These T cell receptor beta chains were read from a single sample in a study of T cells after yellow fever vaccination. TCRdb re-called the 5' RACE reads through MiXCR, storing one row per CDR3 protein. The data contain about 130,000 distinct CDR3 sequences, about 6.9% of them singletons. The sample here was CD4+ T cells sorted from PBMCs, taken 10 days after the yellow fever booster vaccination. The source is a man in his thirties or forties who received the YFV17D yellow fever vaccine. The CDR3 runs from the conserved cysteine through the conserved F or W. D genes are given only for firm matches. Where a row states a size, it is once, few, many or the class of an expanded clone; other rows omit it.

d_call	clone_size	v_call	j_call	cdr3_nt	cdr3_aa
-	many	TRBV20-1	TRBJ2-7	TGCAGTGCTTCTTCAATGTCGCCCTCTCGCTACGAGCAGTACTTC	CSASSMSPSRYEQYF
TRBD2	-	TRBV6-5	TRBJ2-7	TGTGCCAGCAGTTACTCCGGGACTAGCGGGAGGACTCGGGAGCAGTACTTC	CASSYSGTSGRTREQYF
TRBD1	many	TRBV20-1	TRBJ2-2	TGCAGTGCTAGGGCCGGGACAGCTGCCGGGGAGCTGTTTTTT	CSARAGTAAGELFF
TRBD2	many	TRBV4-3	TRBJ2-7	TGCGCCAGCAGCCGGTCGCGGGAGTCTTACGAGCAGTACTTC	CASSRSRESYEQYF
-	many	TRBV20-1	TRBJ2-7	TGCAGTGCTCAAGGGGTGGCGGGGTCCTACGAGCAGTACTTC	CSAQGVAGSYEQYF
-	few	TRBV5-6	TRBJ2-7	TGTGCCAGCACCCGTCGGGGACGCTCCTACGAGCAGTACTTC	CASTRRGRSYEQYF
TRBD1	few	TRBV5-1	TRBJ2-5	TGCGCCAGCAGCTCGATGGACAGGGAAGAGACCCAGTACTTC	CASSSMDREETQYF
-	many	TRBV7-2	TRBJ2-7	TGTGCCAGCAGCTTAGTGGGTAACAGGGTAAGCACCTACGAGCAGTACTTC	CASSLVGNRVSTYEQYF
-	once	TRBV7-8	TRBJ2-7	TGTGTCAGCAGCGTCACAGGGAACACCTACGAGCAGTACTTC	CVSSVTGNTYEQYF
-	many	TRBV12-3/TRBV12-4	TRBJ1-2	TGTGCCAGCAGTTTAAAGACCAACTATGGCTACACCTTC	CASSLKTNYGYTF
-	many	TRBV7-2	TRBJ2-7	TGTGCCAGCAGCTTAGAGGTCCTAGTCAACGAGCAGTACTTC	CASSLEVLVNEQYF
-	many	TRBV11-3	TRBJ2-2	TGTGCCAGCAGCCGTCGTAACACCGGGGAGCTGTTTTTT	CASSRRNTGELFF
TRBD2	many	TRBV7-2	TRBJ2-7	TGTGCCAGCAGCACAGCGGGACCCACTACGCCGCAGTACTTC	CASSTAGPTTPQYF
-	many	TRBV12-3/TRBV12-4	TRBJ2-5	TGTGCCAGCCATCTAGGGGGTAGGGAGACCCAGTACTTC	CASHLGGRETQYF
-	many	TRBV11-2	TRBJ2-1	TGTGCCAGCTCCGGGACATCCGGCAATGAGCAGTTCTTC	CASSGTSGNEQFF
-	many	TRBV5-1	TRBJ2-7	TGCGCCAGCAGCGAGGGGCTTGTCTACGAGCAGTACTTC	CASSEGLVYEQYF
TRBD1	many	TRBV29-1	TRBJ2-7	TGCAGCGTACAATCCGGGACAGCGATGGGCGAGCAGTACTTC	CSVQSGTAMGEQYF
TRBD1	many	TRBV20-1	TRBJ1-1	TGCAGTGCTAGACGACCCGATCGACAGGGCACTGAAGCTTTCTTT	CSARRPDRQGTEAFF
TRBD1	many	TRBV5-1	TRBJ2-2	TGCGCCAGCAATGGACAGGGAAATACTGTATCCGGGGAGCTGTTTTTT	CASNGQGNTVSGELFF
TRBD2	-	TRBV5-1	TRBJ2-5	TGCGCCAGCAGCTTGGGAGCGGGAGTGGAGACCCAGTACTTC	CASSLGAGVETQYF
TRBD2	-	TRBV4-3	TRBJ2-4	TGCGCCAGCAGCCAAGCTGGACTAGCGGTAAACATTCAGTACTTC	CASSQAGLAVNIQYF
-	few	TRBV7-2	TRBJ2-1	TGTGCCAGCAGCTTAGTGTCGGGTGGTGAGCAGTTCTTC	CASSLVSGGEQFF
TRBD1	many	TRBV20-1	TRBJ2-2	TGCAGTGGGGCCGACAGGGGGGGCAACACCGGGGAGCTGTTTTTT	CSGADRGGNTGELFF
TRBD2	few	TRBV7-2	TRBJ2-3	TGTGCCAGCAGCTTCCCGACTAGCCTCGTAGATACGCAGTATTTT	CASSFPTSLVDTQYF
TRBD2	many	TRBV29-1	TRBJ2-7	TGCAGCGTTGAGATAGCGGGCACGACGGGCGGCGTGGAGTACTTC	CSVEIAGTTGGVEYF
-	many	TRBV6-1	TRBJ2-5	TGTGCCAGCAGTGAAACGGGACCGAGGGGGGAGACCCAGTACTTC	CASSETGPRGETQYF
-	many	TRBV7-2	TRBJ2-3	TGTGCCAGCAGCTTAGCGCCCCCAGATACGCAGTATTTT	CASSLAPPDTQYF
-	many	TRBV29-1	TRBJ2-7	TGCAGCGTGTCCGGAGGTTCATACGAGCAGTACTTC	CSVSGGSYEQYF
-	many	TRBV4-3	TRBJ2-7	TGCGCCAGCAGCCAAGAATACGGGGTTGGCGAGCAGTACTTC	CASSQEYGVGEQYF
TRBD1	few	TRBV20-1	TRBJ2-5	TGCAGTGCTGCAGTAACCGGGACAGAAGAGACCCAGTACTTC	CSAAVTGTEETQYF
TRBD2	many	TRBV27	TRBJ2-7	TGTGCCAGCAGTTTGCGGGAGGGCCGCGGGTACGAGCAGTACTTC	CASSLREGRGYEQYF
-	many	TRBV5-6	TRBJ1-2	TGTGCCAGCAGCTTGGACGGGGGGGGCTATGGCTACACCTTC	CASSLDGGGYGYTF
-	many	TRBV5-1	TRBJ2-7	TGCGCCAGCAGCCTTCCCCCTCGCGATCCGTCCTCCTACGAGCAGTACTTC	CASSLPPRDPSSYEQYF
-	many	TRBV20-1	TRBJ2-1	TGCAGTGCTAGAGATCTAAGCCGAGGCGAGCAGTTCTTC	CSARDLSRGEQFF
TRBD1	many	TRBV5-1	TRBJ1-5	TGCGCCAGCGCCGAACAGGGTGAAGGGGGCCAGCCCCAGCATTTT	CASAEQGEGGQPQHF
TRBD2	many	TRBV11-3	TRBJ2-3	TGTGCCAGCAGCTCAAGCGGGGCCGGCGTCGGGCAGTATTTT	CASSSSGAGVGQYF
-	many	TRBV15	TRBJ1-2	TGTGCCGCATCTGCCCGGATGACAAACTATGGCTACACCTTC	CAASARMTNYGYTF
-	-	TRBV7-9	TRBJ2-5	TGTGCCAGCAGCTCAATCTCTCAAGAGACCCAGTACTTC	CASSSISQETQYF
TRBD1	many	TRBV12-3/TRBV12-4	TRBJ2-3	TGTGCCACCAGTTTGGGGGACAGGAACACAGATACGCAGTATTTT	CATSLGDRNTDTQYF
-	many	TRBV7-9	TRBJ2-1	TGTGCCAGCAGCTTTGGGAGCAATGAGCAGTTCTTC	CASSFGSNEQFF
-	many	TRBV25-1	TRBJ2-1	TGTGCCAGCAGTGAAGGGGCAGTGCCTGAGCAGTTCTTC	CASSEGAVPEQFF
TRBD1	few	TRBV20-1	TRBJ1-1	TGCAGTGCTAACCCGGGACAGACCAACACTGAAGCTTTCTTT	CSANPGQTNTEAFF
-	-	TRBV6-2/TRBV6-3	TRBJ1-1	TGTGCCAGCATCGACCCGAACACTGAAGCTTTCTTT	CASIDPNTEAFF
-	many	TRBV12-3/TRBV12-4	TRBJ1-5	TGTGCCAGCAGGGACCTTGGGGAGGGGAGCAATCAGCCCCAGCATTTT	CASRDLGEGSNQPQHF
-	-	TRBV2	TRBJ2-3	TGTGCCAGCAGTGAAGGGCTAGCTGCGACAGATACGCAGTATTTT	CASSEGLAATDTQYF
-	-	TRBV11-2	TRBJ2-7	TGTGCCAGCAGCTTAGCTGCAGAAGGCGAGCAGTACTTC	CASSLAAEGEQYF
-	many	TRBV19	TRBJ1-5	TGTGCCAGTAGTATAGTCGGAGACAATCAGCCCCAGCATTTT	CASSIVGDNQPQHF
-	many	TRBV5-1	TRBJ1-2	TGCGCCAGCAGCCTAAATGTCCGAGATGGCTACACCTTC	CASSLNVRDGYTF
TRBD2	many	TRBV5-1	TRBJ2-1	TGCGCCAGCAGCCCCGGAAGGGCGGCGGGAGGGCTATACAATGAGCAGTTCTTC	CASSPGRAAGGLYNEQFF
-	many	TRBV5-6	TRBJ1-5	TGTGCCAGCAGCTTGGGAAGCAGCAATCAGCCCCAGCATTTT	CASSLGSSNQPQHF
-	-	TRBV7-2	TRBJ1-3	TGTGCCAGCAGCTTAGTTGGAAACTCTGGAAACACCATATATTTT	CASSLVGNSGNTIYF
TRBD2	many	TRBV5-1	TRBJ2-5	TGCGCCAGCAGCTTGGCCCCTAGCGGGAGTGGAGAGACCCAGTACTTC	CASSLAPSGSGETQYF
-	-	TRBV20-1	TRBJ1-5	TGCAGTGCCAGGTTGGGGGGAGCCTCGGGCAATCAGCCCCAGCATTTT	CSARLGGASGNQPQHF
TRBD1	many	TRBV29-1	TRBJ2-7	TGCAGCGTCTGTCGGGACAGGGGGTCCTACGAGCAGTACTTC	CSVCRDRGSYEQYF
-	many	TRBV12-3/TRBV12-4	TRBJ2-1	TGTGCCAGCAGCCCGGACACCCAAAAGAGCTCCTACAATGAGCAGTTCTTC	CASSPDTQKSSYNEQFF
-	many	TRBV6-1	TRBJ2-2	TGTGCCAGCAGTCAACCAGATAGATACACCGGGGAGCTGTTTTTT	CASSQPDRYTGELFF
-	-	TRBV10-3	TRBJ2-2	TGTGCCATCAGTAGAGGGCCCTCCGGGGAGCTGTTTTTT	CAISRGPSGELFF